This T cell receptor beta chain is drawn from a study of T cells in localized non-small cell lung cancer. General study results and limits: When the top 100 tumor clones were examined, a median around 61 of them also appeared in the adjacent lung, which was paired and uninvolved. An association was observed between higher blood T cell density and longer overall survival. Uninvolved adjacent lung had more T cell clonality than any other tissue, topping tumor.

With regard to this clone: Its matching antigen is unknown.

Sequencing used immunoSEQ multiplex PCR; TCRdb keeps in-frame clones, though not all of them. The table shows 45,000 to 55,000 clones, with just over 85% occurring only once. V lost 5 bases, J lost 4 bases, and 14 bases lay in between. The CDR3 length is 15 residues. The germline V gene has CDR1 MDHEN and CDR2 SYDVKM. This material consisted of peripheral blood, taken before any cancer treatment. This clonotype was sampled from a male donor aged 60 or over with stage III squamous cell lung carcinoma. The chain joins TRBV28 to TRBJ1-4, with D possibly being TRBD1 (6 bases). The CDR3 spells CASSPSTGDNEKLFF. CDR3 bases: TGTGCCAGCAGTCCGTCGACAGGAGATAATGAAAAACTGTTTTTT.